This TCR beta chain was observed in a study of blood T cell repertoires in COVID-19. CDR1 and CDR2 (germline): MDHEN, SYDVKM. Trimming cost V 0 bases and J 1 base; bases outside gene matches: 2. The CDR3 is made up of 15 amino acids. Generated by immunoSEQ multiplex PCR, the TCRdb table keeps only in-frame clones and is missing some. The data contain 220,000 or so clones, 70% to 90% of them singletons. Those enrolled in Seattle joined during active infection and were followed longitudinally afterward. This receptor was identified in a woman between 45 and 65 years old with COVID-19, enrolled during active disease. The V call is TRBV28, the J call TRBJ2-5; TRBD1 agrees at 7 bases. Material for sequencing was peripheral blood. CDR3 bases: TGTGCCAGCAGTTTATGGGGACAGCTCCAAGAGACCCAGTACTTC. This gives the protein CASSLWGQLQETQYF.